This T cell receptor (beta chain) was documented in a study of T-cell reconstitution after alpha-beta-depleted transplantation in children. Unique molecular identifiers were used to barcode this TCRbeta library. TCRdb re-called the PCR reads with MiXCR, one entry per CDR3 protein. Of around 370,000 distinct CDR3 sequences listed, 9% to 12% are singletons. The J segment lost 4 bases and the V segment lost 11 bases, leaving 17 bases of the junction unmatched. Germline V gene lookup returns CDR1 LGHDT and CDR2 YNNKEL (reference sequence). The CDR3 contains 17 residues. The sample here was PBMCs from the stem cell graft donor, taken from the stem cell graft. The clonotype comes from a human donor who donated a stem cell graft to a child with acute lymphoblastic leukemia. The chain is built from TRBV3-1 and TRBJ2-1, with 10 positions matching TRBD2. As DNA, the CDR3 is TGTGCCTCCACCCCCCGGACTAGCGGCAATTTGTACAATGAGCAGTTCTTC. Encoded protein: CASTPRTSGNLYNEQFF.